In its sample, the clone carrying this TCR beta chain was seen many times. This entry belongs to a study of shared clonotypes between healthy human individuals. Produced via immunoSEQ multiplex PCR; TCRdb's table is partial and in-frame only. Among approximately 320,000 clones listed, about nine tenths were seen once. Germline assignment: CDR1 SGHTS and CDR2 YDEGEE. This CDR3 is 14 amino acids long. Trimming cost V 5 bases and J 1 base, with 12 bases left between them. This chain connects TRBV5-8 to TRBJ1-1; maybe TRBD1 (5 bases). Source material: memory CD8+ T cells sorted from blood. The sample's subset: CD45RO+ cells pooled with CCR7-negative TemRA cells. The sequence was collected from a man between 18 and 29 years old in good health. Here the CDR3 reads CASSEGFSNTEAFF. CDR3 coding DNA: TGTGCCAGCAGTGAGGGGTTTTCGAACACTGAAGCTTTCTTT.